The sequence of this T cell receptor (beta chain) was determined in a study of blood T cell repertoires in COVID-19. Study-wide context: From T cells, B-cell-depleted T cells, or PBMCs came the material, which was cDNA or gDNA.

Under the authors' procedure: Nucleated cell counts were estimated from reference gene primer amplification. This table comes from immunoSEQ multiplex PCR, and its TCRdb copy is limited to in-frame clones, with some not included. The V and J calls and clone size were taken over from that table, and D and trimming were inferred from the DNA. The sample has roughly 200,000 clones; over 75% are singletons. The CDR3 length is 14 residues. With 4 bases removed from V and 7 bases from J, the gap between germline ends came to 13 bases. In germline, CDR1 is SNHLY, CDR2 FYNNEI. The genes are TRBV2 and TRBJ1-4; D not resolved. The sample taken for sequencing was peripheral blood. This receptor was obtained from an elderly man with acute or convalescent COVID-19. CDR3 protein: CASSVSFEAEKLFF. CDR3 nucleotides: TGTGCCAGCAGTGTAAGTTTTGAGGCTGAAAAACTGTTTTTT.